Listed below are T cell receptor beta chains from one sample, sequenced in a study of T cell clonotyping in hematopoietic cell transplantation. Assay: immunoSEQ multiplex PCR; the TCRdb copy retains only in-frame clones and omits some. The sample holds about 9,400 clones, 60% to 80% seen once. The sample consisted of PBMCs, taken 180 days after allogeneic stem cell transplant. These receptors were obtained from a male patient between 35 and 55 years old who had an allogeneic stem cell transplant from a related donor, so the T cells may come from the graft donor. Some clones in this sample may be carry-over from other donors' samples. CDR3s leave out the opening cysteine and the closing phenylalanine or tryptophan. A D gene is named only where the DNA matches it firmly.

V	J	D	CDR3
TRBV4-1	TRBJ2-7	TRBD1	ASSHGTGRDEQY
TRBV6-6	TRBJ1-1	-	ASQIRGLEAF
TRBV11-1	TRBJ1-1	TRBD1	ASRDRTRPGTEAF
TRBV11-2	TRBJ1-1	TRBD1	ASSVYRGRTEAF
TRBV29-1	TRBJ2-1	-	SVVSRDYNEQF
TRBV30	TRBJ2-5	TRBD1	ARGDRGNQETQY
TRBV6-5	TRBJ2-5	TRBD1	ASSYSRGPQY
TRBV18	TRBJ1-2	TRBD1	ASSRETGDGYT
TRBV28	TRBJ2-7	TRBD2	ASWGRGASGAISYEQY
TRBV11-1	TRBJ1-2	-	ASSLYPSSHYGYT
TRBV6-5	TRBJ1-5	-	ASSYSGLNNQPQH
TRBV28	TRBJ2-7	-	ASSLYNYEQY
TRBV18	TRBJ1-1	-	ASSISGRGNTEAF
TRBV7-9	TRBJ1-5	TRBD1	ASSEGQGRKYQPQH
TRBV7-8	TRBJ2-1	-	ASSPPDNGWVYNEQF
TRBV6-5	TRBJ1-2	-	ASSFSRDGYGYT
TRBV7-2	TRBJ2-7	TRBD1	ASSAGQGALSSYEQY
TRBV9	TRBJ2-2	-	ASSVQLGELF
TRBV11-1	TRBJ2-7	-	ASSLLISPQGMGEQY
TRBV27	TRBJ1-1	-	ASSLSSGVTEAF
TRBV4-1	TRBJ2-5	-	ASSQDQTRQETQY
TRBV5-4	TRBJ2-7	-	ASSQSLNSAYEQY
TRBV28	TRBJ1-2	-	ATHLTGFGGYT
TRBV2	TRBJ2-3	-	ASREDTQY
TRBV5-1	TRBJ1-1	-	ASSLQATAVTEAF
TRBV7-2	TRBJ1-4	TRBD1	ASSLIGQGGEKLF
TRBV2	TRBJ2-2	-	ASSEVNTGELF
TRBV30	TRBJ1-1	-	AWSVSGYEVAF
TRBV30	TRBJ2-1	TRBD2	AWSVRLAGGPNNEQF
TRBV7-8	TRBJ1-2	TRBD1	ASSLDRQGAFYGYT
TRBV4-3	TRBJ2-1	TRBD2	ASSQDSVVAGALNPYNEQF
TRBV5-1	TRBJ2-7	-	ASRVGTYASYEQY
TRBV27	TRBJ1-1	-	ASSILTGNTEAF
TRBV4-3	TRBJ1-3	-	ASSQAGTVGNTIY
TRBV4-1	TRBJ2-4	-	ASSLRANGDIQY
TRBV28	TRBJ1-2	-	ASSLGGGTNYGYT
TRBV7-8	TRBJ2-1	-	ASSLVRGTGNEQF
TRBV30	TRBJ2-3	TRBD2	ATDRLALRDTQY
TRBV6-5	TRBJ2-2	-	ATTLTGFTGELF
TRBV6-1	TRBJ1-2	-	ASSSEQVPALKRD
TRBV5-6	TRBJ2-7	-	ASSLGREEGFQRYEQY